This T cell receptor (beta chain) was profiled in a study of shared clonotypes between healthy human individuals (TCRdb year 2020). For the study in its entirety: A couple of women and a few men aged 18 to 49 years were included in the cohort. Each donor's leukapheresis produced roughly between roughly 0.85 and 9 billion PBMCs. Libraries were prepared and TCR repertoires were sequenced by different laboratories using diverse techniques, in order to increase sequencing depth and limit assay-specific biases. For each donor, CD4 naive and CD4 memory were each given three plates, CD8 naive was given two plates, and CD8 memory was given one plate. Blood TCR repertoires of five healthy adults were deeply sequenced to estimate repertoire size and the extent of clonotype sharing between individuals.

CDR1 and CDR2 were assigned from the germline V gene as MNHEY and SVGAGI. Reading from cysteine to phenylalanine, the CDR3 counts 15 amino acids. The read is trimmed to its CDR3 DNA, 45 bases read in frame from base 1. V trim: 6 bases; J trim: 1 base; unmatched bases: 6. Donors were healthy HIV-negative adults with no recently reported acute infections or vaccinations. Every donor was a Caucasian adult residing in Nashville, Tennessee, USA. CD4+ T cells were enriched by magnetic negative selection, after which naive cells were positively selected on CD45RA and the negative fraction was taken as the memory subset. Blood was obtained by leukapheresis, after which PBMCs were separated by Ficoll-Histopaque density gradient centrifugation and cryopreserved in liquid nitrogen vapor phase. Analytical flow cytometry was used to check the purity and quantity of each magnetically sorted T cell population. From each sorted fraction, genomic DNA was isolated and quantified by UV absorbance on a Nanodrop 2000c.

Regarding this clone: It lacks a known antigen. No quality values exist for individual bases; no much larger clone is one base distant.

Using the deep immunoSEQ assay, TCR CDR3 regions were amplified from genomic DNA by multiplex PCR. Genomic DNA extracted from each cell subset was distributed evenly over all wells of several immunoSEQ 96-well plates, and each plate served as one replicate. For sorted subsets, about 200 ng genomic DNA, equal to approximately 30,000 T cell genomes, was loaded into each replicate PCR. Purified libraries were quantified with a Qubit 3.0 fluorometer, sized on a Bioanalyzer 2100, and re-quantified with the KAPA Library Quantification kit. Each immunoSEQ 96-well plate was sequenced on its own single-read 150-cycle Illumina NextSeq 550 flow cell. Processing in the source paper ran as follows. Because only junctional sequences without quality scores were contained in the immunoSEQ output, filtering matching that applied to full-length reads could not be performed. To assign V/J genes and CDR3, sequences were annotated using PyIR, a Python wrapper for IgBLAST v1.9, with IMGT germline references. Reads with weak V/J assignments (E-value above 1e-6), missing CDR3, stop codons, out-of-frame junctions, or ambiguous translated residues were removed. V3J clonotypes were defined as sequences sharing an identical inferred V gene, J gene, and CDR3 amino acid sequence. The percentage overlap between two repertoires was calculated by dividing the number of shared unique clonotypes by the size of the smaller repertoire. Three approaches were used to assess repertoire richness: RTK rarefaction, the Chao1 estimator, and Recon v2.1 estimates of unobserved clonotypes. Generation probabilities were computed with OLGA for all TCRbeta clonotypes obtained by the gDNA method from several donors. In its TCRdb copy, this immuneACCESS table keeps in-frame sequences only and misses some clones. Where compared with another copy, unresolved V genes explain less than half of these, and the others have no known cause. That table is the source of V, J and clone size, and D and trimming were worked out from the DNA. This sample holds roughly 700,000 clones; around 67% were observed only once. The biggest ten clones account for around 1.6% of the sample.

The investigation overall reported the following: Because the study included only a small number of donors, the genetic and exposure-history diversity represented was limited. Naive subsets generally had larger estimated clonotype richness than memory subsets did. Rarefaction of sorted-subset datasets indicated incomplete sequencing despite the large sequencing depth. Sampling was restricted to blood, and TCR repertoires in tissue are likely to differ from TCR repertoires in blood. Pairwise subsampling led to the expectation that sequencing depth would affect the degree of clonotype sharing among donors. Compared with non-shared clonotypes, the clonotypes found in all four sorted-subset donors had higher generation probabilities. Across a few donors, about 5.2% of naive CD4, roughly 3.8% of naive CD8, under 2.5% of memory CD4, and 0.3% to 0.45% of memory CD8 clonotypes were shared.

Sequenced sample: memory CD4+ T cells sorted from blood. The intended sense of this specimen's cell subset or site label: CD45RA-negative fraction. The chain is encoded by TRBV6-5 joined to TRBJ2-7, with 10 bases matching TRBD2. The receptor was derived from a woman aged 25 to 39 in good health. CDR3 protein: CASSVERGGSYEQYF. The nucleotides read TGTGCCAGCAGCGTTGAGCGGGGGGGATCCTACGAGCAGTACTTC.